One and the same sample provided the 9 T cell receptor beta chains below, sequenced in a study of Graves' ophthalmopathy and Graves' hyperthyroidism. Investigators amplified TCR beta CDR3 regions from RNA transcripts. A first-round RT-PCR used HTBI primers, followed by a second-round multiplex PCR. TCRdb analysed the multiplex PCR reads with MiXCR anew, one entry per CDR3 protein. This table has around 340,000 distinct CDR3 sequences, roughly 17% appearing once. Sequencing was done on a sample of peripheral blood. These receptors all come from an adult man with Graves' ophthalmopathy.

This clonotype has ten or more counts. The J gene is TRBJ2-5, the V gene TRBV12-3 or TRBV12-4, with TRBD1 matching 7 bases. CDR3 size: 15 residues. J gave up 5 bases and V 3 bases, and 9 bases lay outside the gene matches. CDR3 coding DNA: TGTGCCAGCAGTTTCATACCGGACAGGTCGGAGACCCAGTACTTC. Residues: CASSFIPDRSETQYF.

There are many counts of this clonotype. The chain combines TRBV7-3 with TRBJ1-5, with 7 bases identical to TRBD1. V gave up 5 bases and J gave up 4 bases; unmatched junction bases: 8. CDR1 is SGHTA and CDR2 is FQGTGA in the germline V gene. This CDR3 is 15 amino acids long. CDR3 region: CASSLEPGQNQPQHF. DNA for the CDR3: TGTGCCAGCAGCCTTGAACCGGGACAGAATCAGCCCCAGCATTTT.

This clonotype was picked up many times. The chain recombines TRBV19 with TRBJ1-1; D gene ambiguous. The CDR3 is 14 residues long. Looked up from germline, CDR1 is LNHDA and CDR2 is SQIVND (reference sequence). V shed 2 bases and J shed 2 bases, with 9 bases lying between them. This CDR3 reads CASSISPANTEAFF. The CDR3 bases are TGTGCCAGTAGTATATCACCAGCAAACACTGAAGCTTTCTTT.

Ten or more counts support this clonotype. This chain links TRBV6-5 with TRBJ1-5; TRBD1 might be the D (5 bases). This CDR3 is 15 amino acids long. V lost 7 bases and J 4 bases, leaving 17 bases between the germline ends. The germline CDR1 and CDR2 sequences are MNHEY and SVGAGI. CDR3 in amino acids: CASKQNDRGNQPQHF. As DNA, the CDR3 is TGTGCCAGCAAACAAAATGACAGAGGAAATCAGCCCCAGCATTTT.

This clonotype occurred many times. The chain uses TRBV18 and TRBJ2-7, with TRBD1 matching 8 bases. Germline V gene data show CDR1 as KGHSH and CDR2 as LQKENI. CDR3 length equals 16 residues. J gave up 3 bases and V 4 bases, and 11 bases lay outside the gene matches. CDR3 in amino acids: CASSLLGTGGNYEQYF. For the CDR3, the DNA is TGTGCCAGCTCACTCTTGGGGACAGGTGGAAACTACGAGCAGTACTTC.

This clonotype was seen a few times. The gene calls are TRBV30 and TRBJ2-2, with 8 bases matching TRBD2. CDR1 GTSNPN and CDR2 SVGIG come from the germline V gene (reference sequence). With 0 bases clipped from V and 4 bases from J, the junction kept 7 bases outside the gene matches. The CDR3 covers 16 residues. The DNA of the CDR3 is TGTGCCTGGAGTGTTCCTACTAGCGGAACCACCGGGGAGCTGTTTTTT. Its protein is CAWSVPTSGTTGELFF.

This clonotype was observed at least ten times. This chain joins TRBV29-1 and TRBJ2-2; a possible D gene is TRBD1 (6 bases). Germline V gives CDR1 SQVTM, CDR2 ANQGSEA. The CDR3 sequence is 14 residues long. The germline V and J ends were trimmed by 3 bases and 0 bases, with 8 bases remaining between them. The DNA of the CDR3 is TGCAGCGTTGATGGGGGCTCGAACACCGGGGAGCTGTTTTTT. It specifies CSVDGGSNTGELFF.

This clonotype has a single count. The chain is built from TRBV2 and TRBJ1-5; TRBD1 matches at 8 bases. J lost 7 bases, V lost 6 bases, and 8 bases had no gene match. The germline CDR1 and CDR2 sequences are SNHLY and FYNNEI. The CDR3 sequence is 14 residues long. In nucleotides, the CDR3 is TGTGCCAGCAGCAATACAGGGGGGAGGCAGCCCCAGCATTTT. This codes for CASSNTGGRQPQHF.

This clonotype was observed many times. The genes are TRBV6-1 and TRBJ2-2, with 10 bases fitting TRBD1. Germline V CDR1 and CDR2: MNHNS, SASEGT. The V segment lost 6 bases and the J segment 3 bases; nucleotides outside the gene matches: 4. The CDR3 extends over 15 amino acids. The CDR3 coding sequence is TGTGCCAGCAGGACAGGGGGCGCGGACACCGGGGAGCTGTTTTTT. It codes for CASRTGGADTGELFF.